Sequencing of this TCR beta chain was carried out in a study of cytotoxic CD8 clonotypes in ibrutinib-treated CLL. Overall study findings and caveats: Clonality correlated strongly with circulating CD8+ T cells and exceeded age-matched healthy donors at baseline.

Libraries of TCR beta were made from 1.5 to 2 micrograms of genomic DNA that came from cryopreserved PBMCs. With regard to this clone: Antigen: not known.

The CDR3 covers 17 residues. J lost 2 bases, V lost 1 base, and 11 bases had no gene match. CDR1 and CDR2 (germline): SGDLS, YYNGEE. Sequencing was performed with immunoSEQ multiplex PCR; in TCRdb, only in-frame clones are kept and a portion is missing. The table has fewer than 400,000 clones, over 55% seen once; the top ten hold under 8%. Sequenced material: PBMCs, taken after 36 months of ibrutinib treatment. The sequence derives from a human donor with chronic lymphocytic leukemia. The J gene is TRBJ1-2, the V gene TRBV9; 7 positions agree with TRBD1. The DNA of the CDR3 is TGTGCCAGCAGCGTAATATCCCTCAGGGGGGCAAACTATGGCTACACCTTC. Translating it yields CASSVISLRGANYGYTF.